This T cell receptor beta chain was captured in a study of cytotoxic CD8 clonotypes in ibrutinib-treated CLL. Study-wide context: A mean of around 260,000 productive templates and just under 95,000 productive rearrangements was obtained per sample.

Study-level points and caveats: Starting clonality was above that of age-matched healthy donors and tracked circulating CD8+ T-cell counts. Samples from sustained-remission and progressing patients were taken at different times.

There are 15 residues in the CDR3. V was clipped by 4 bases and J by 2 bases; unmatched bases: 8. CDR1 is KGHSH, CDR2 LQKENI, per germline. The table came from immunoSEQ multiplex PCR; TCRdb's copy has only in-frame clones and leaves some out. The table has 65,000 to 85,000 clones, approximately 90% seen once. Regarding this clone: The antigen is not known.

V usage is TRBV18 and J usage is TRBJ2-7, with 7 bases matching TRBD1. This sequence was found in a human donor with chronic lymphocytic leukemia. Specimen: PBMCs, collected after 12 months of ibrutinib treatment. CDR3 in amino acids: CASSRNRDSTYEQYF. As DNA, the CDR3 is TGTGCCAGCTCACGCAACCGGGACAGTACCTACGAGCAGTACTTC.